This is a list of T cell receptor beta chains from one sample in a study of blood T cell repertoires in COVID-19. The repertoire was sequenced with immunoSEQ multiplex PCR; TCRdb's copy has only in-frame clones and lacks some. Of around 130,000 clones in the sample, 82% were seen once. The sequencing sample was made of peripheral blood. The receptors here all came from a woman of 80 years or more with acute or convalescent COVID-19. Both conserved end residues are part of each CDR3. The order of the fields is D gene, V gene, clone size, J gene, CDR3 protein, CDR3 DNA. The D gene is left open where the match is weak. Clone sizes are given selectively: once, few, many, or a class where the clone is expanded.

d_gene: NA
v_gene: TRBV28
abundance: once
j_gene: TRBJ2-1
CDR3aa: CASSLRVGAYNEQFF
CDR3nt: TGTGCCAGCAGCTTAAGGGTCGGGGCCTACAATGAGCAGTTCTTC

d_gene: NA
v_gene: TRBV28
abundance: NA
j_gene: TRBJ1-2
CDR3aa: CASRAREGYTF
CDR3nt: TGTGCCAGCCGAGCCAGGGAAGGCTACACCTTC

d_gene: TRBD1
v_gene: TRBV4-1
abundance: few
j_gene: TRBJ1-1
CDR3aa: CASSHNRGNTEAFF
CDR3nt: TGCGCCAGCAGCCACAACAGGGGCAACACTGAAGCTTTCTTT

d_gene: NA
v_gene: TRBV5-1
abundance: NA
j_gene: TRBJ2-2
CDR3aa: CASSGELVTGELFF
CDR3nt: TGCGCCAGCAGCGGGGAGCTAGTGACCGGGGAGCTGTTTTTT

d_gene: NA
v_gene: TRBV11-1
abundance: NA
j_gene: TRBJ2-5
CDR3aa: CASSPAEETQYF
CDR3nt: TGTGCCAGCAGCCCAGCGGAAGAGACCCAGTACTTC

d_gene: NA
v_gene: TRBV10-3
abundance: NA
j_gene: TRBJ1-3
CDR3aa: CAISNTGNPSGNTIYF
CDR3nt: TGTGCCATCAGCAATACAGGGAATCCCTCTGGAAACACCATATATTTT

d_gene: TRBD2
v_gene: TRBV11-2
abundance: few
j_gene: TRBJ2-1
CDR3aa: CASSLRASGRGEQFF
CDR3nt: TGTGCCAGCAGCCTCAGGGCTAGCGGGAGGGGTGAGCAGTTCTTC

d_gene: TRBD1
v_gene: TRBV11-2
abundance: NA
j_gene: TRBJ2-6
CDR3aa: CASSNLRDRSSGANVLTF
CDR3nt: TGTGCCAGCAGCAACCTCCGGGACAGGAGCTCTGGGGCCAACGTCCTGACTTTC

d_gene: TRBD1
v_gene: TRBV5-1
abundance: few
j_gene: TRBJ1-5
CDR3aa: CASRADRDQPQHF
CDR3nt: TGCGCCAGCAGAGCCGACAGGGATCAGCCCCAGCATTTT

d_gene: NA
v_gene: TRBV30
abundance: NA
j_gene: TRBJ1-6
CDR3aa: CAWSGRTSDNSPLHF
CDR3nt: TGTGCCTGGAGTGGACGGACATCAGATAATTCACCCCTCCACTTT

d_gene: TRBD1
v_gene: TRBV28
abundance: NA
j_gene: TRBJ1-2
CDR3aa: CASSLGEFWTGGFGYTF
CDR3nt: TGTGCCAGCAGTTTAGGGGAGTTCTGGACAGGGGGCTTTGGCTACACCTTC

d_gene: NA
v_gene: TRBV2
abundance: NA
j_gene: TRBJ2-2
CDR3aa: CASREQGPGELFF
CDR3nt: TGTGCCAGCAGAGAGCAGGGCCCCGGGGAGCTGTTTTTT

d_gene: TRBD2
v_gene: TRBV6-2/TRBV6-3
abundance: few
j_gene: TRBJ2-1
CDR3aa: CASSYSPSSGLYNEQFF
CDR3nt: TGTGCCAGCAGTTACTCTCCCTCTAGCGGCCTATACAATGAGCAGTTCTTC

d_gene: TRBD2
v_gene: TRBV11-2
abundance: NA
j_gene: TRBJ2-1
CDR3aa: CASSHTAGGYNEQFF
CDR3nt: TGTGCCAGCAGCCACACAGCGGGGGGCTACAATGAGCAGTTCTTC

d_gene: NA
v_gene: TRBV5-1
abundance: NA
j_gene: TRBJ1-2
CDR3aa: CASSLGGYYGYTF
CDR3nt: TGCGCCAGCAGCTTGGGAGGGTACTATGGCTACACCTTC

d_gene: NA
v_gene: TRBV30
abundance: NA
j_gene: TRBJ1-2
CDR3aa: CAWKWPDRPRGYTF
CDR3nt: TGTGCCTGGAAATGGCCCGACAGGCCGCGTGGCTACACCTTC

d_gene: NA
v_gene: TRBV5-1
abundance: once
j_gene: TRBJ2-7
CDR3aa: CASSFRGSEQYF
CDR3nt: TGCGCCAGCAGCTTCCGGGGGTCCGAGCAGTACTTC

d_gene: TRBD1
v_gene: TRBV11-2
abundance: NA
j_gene: TRBJ1-2
CDR3aa: CASSWDSPYGYTF
CDR3nt: TGTGCCAGCAGTTGGGACAGCCCCTATGGCTACACCTTC

d_gene: TRBD1
v_gene: TRBV28
abundance: few
j_gene: TRBJ1-5
CDR3aa: CASQSRDRGRNQPQHF
CDR3nt: TGTGCCAGCCAAAGCCGGGACAGGGGGAGAAATCAGCCCCAGCATTTT

d_gene: NA
v_gene: TRBV4-1
abundance: NA
j_gene: TRBJ2-7
CDR3aa: CASSQDPPLGEATYEQYF
CDR3nt: TGCGCCAGCAGCCAAGATCCCCCTTTGGGGGAGGCGACCTACGAGCAGTACTTC